This entry features one TCR beta chain sequence. At least ten counts were recorded for this clonotype. The antigen it recognizes is unknown. Base qualities are missing; no much larger clone stands one base away. The data were taken from a study of regulatory T cells in long-lasting Graves disease (dated by TCRdb to about 2021). Context from the whole study: Persistent Graves' disease was defined as antithyroid drug treatment for over 5 years with persistently positive TSH receptor autoantibodies. This study used TCR sequencing and RNA sequencing of peripheral blood to compare persistent Graves' disease patients against newly diagnosed Graves' disease patients. The study was registered as a clinical trial and conducted in China. A total of approximately 35 samples underwent TCR sequencing: around 13 from persistent and approximately 20 from newly diagnosed Graves' disease patients. On average, persistent Graves' disease patients in the clinical cohort had been on antithyroid drugs for around ten years.

Beyond this particular receptor, the publication reports: The small sample size was acknowledged by the authors as a limitation that may reduce accuracy. The study examined only peripheral blood because the primary lesion, thyroid tissue, could not be accessed. Sequencing and analysis were limited to the TCR beta chain. Lower TCR Shannon entropy and fewer highly expanded clones were observed in persistent Graves' disease patients than in newly diagnosed patients, which suggested clonal expansion. More public clonotypes were shared among persistent patients (more than 2,500) than among newly diagnosed patients (roughly 960).

The time point label for this specimen denotes: persistent/refractory GD, antithyroid drugs over 5 years with positive TRAb. RNA was extracted from PBMCs in TRIzol for both TCR sequencing and RNA sequencing. The diagnosis of Graves' disease was made according to American Thyroid Association guidelines. Patients were recruited from an endocrinology department in Xi'an, China. From each patient, nine milliliters of peripheral blood was collected into an EDTA anticoagulant tube. Ficoll Paque Plus density gradient separation was used to isolate PBMCs, and no further T cell sorting was done. RNA quality was checked with an Agilent 2100 Bioanalyzer and agarose gel, and concentration with a NanoDrop 2000. Library creation used multiplex PCR. The instrument was an Illumina HiSeq 4000. iRepertoire HTBI primers and Arm-PCR amplification of CDR3 regions were used to construct TCR beta libraries. PCR products were gel purified before sequencing. The source study handled its data this way. Gene usage analysis of CDR3 amino acid clonotypes relied on the 60 or so TRBV and fewer than 15 TRBJ segments identified across samples. COPE and FqMerger were used to merge the filtered high-quality paired reads into contigs. BLAST was used to align contigs to IMGT TRBV, TRBD and TRBJ reference genes, and CDR3 was defined according to IMGT. Any clonotype with a frequency above 0.1% was classified as a highly expanded clone. Shannon entropy served as the measure of repertoire diversity, while the Gini coefficient captured V-J evenness. Public clonotypes were defined as clonotypes shared by more than one individual. In-frame beta chains were kept once TCRdb had trimmed the public reads at Q25 with fastp and called clones with MiXCR. Identical CDR3 proteins give one entry, which carries the most common genes and DNA. TCRdb, not the authors, supplied the V and J calls. The sample table lists a few hundred thousand distinct CDR3 sequences, about 25% of them with a count of one. The top ten hold around 26% of the sample.

The sample consisted of peripheral blood mononuclear cells (PBMCs), taken when the disease was refractory, from a patient treated with antithyroid drugs. This TCR was recovered from a female donor with Graves disease.

The CDR3 region reads CASSSGTDEKLFF. The nucleotide sequence is TGTGCCAGCAGCTCCGGGACAGATGAAAAACTGTTTTTT. Recombination joined TRBV2 with TRBJ1-4; 7 middle bases align to TRBD1. Measured from the cysteine to the phenylalanine, the CDR3 is 13 residues long. Just CDR3 DNA is preserved here, 39 bases in frame from base 1. Via the germline V gene, CDR1 is SNHLY and CDR2 FYNNEI. V is trimmed back by 6 bases and J by 6 bases, and the junction contains 4 bases that no gene match accounts for. The CDR3 plus the reference TRBV2 and TRBJ1-4 genes for the other parts give the full variable domain: EPEVTQTPSHQVTQMGQEVILRCVPISNHLYFYWYRQILGQKVEFLVSFYNNEISEKSEIFDDQFSVERPDGSNFTLKIRSTKLEDSAMYFCASSSGTDEKLFFGSGTQLSVL.